This is a list of T cell receptor beta chains from one sample in a study of OX40 agonist ivuxolimab in advanced cancers. Only in-frame clones appear in the TCRdb table, and some are missing; sequencing was by immunoSEQ multiplex PCR. The data show about 98,000 clones, with approximately 91% seen just once and more than 0.8% held by the top ten. The material was CD4+ or CD8+ T cells sorted from blood, obtained in a trial of the OX40 agonist ivuxolimab. All receptors come from an adult with an advanced solid tumor such as melanoma, head and neck, liver or kidney cancer. CDR3s include the opening cysteine and the closing phenylalanine or tryptophan. The D gene is left open where the match is weak. Clone size is shown for a subset of rows, as once, few, many or a class of expanded clone.

clone size	V gene	J gene	D gene	CDR3 protein	CDR3 DNA
-	TRBV28	TRBJ1-5	-	CASSPPRPDQPQHF	TGTGCCAGCAGTCCTCCCCGGCCTGATCAGCCCCAGCATTTT
-	TRBV6-5	TRBJ2-2	TRBD1	CASSPGQTNTGELFF	TGTGCCAGCTCACCGGGACAGACGAACACCGGGGAGCTGTTTTTT
-	TRBV9	TRBJ1-1	-	CASSAAWNTEAFF	TGTGCCAGCAGCGCTGCTTGGAACACTGAAGCTTTCTTT
once	TRBV6-1	TRBJ2-2	-	CACDSGPVNTGELFF	TGTGCTTGCGATTCGGGACCGGTAAACACCGGGGAGCTGTTTTTT
-	TRBV6-6	TRBJ2-7	TRBD1	CASSLGTGREQYF	TGTGCCAGCAGTCTAGGGACAGGGCGAGAGCAGTACTTC
-	TRBV30	TRBJ1-1	-	CAWTRHPNTEAFF	TGTGCCTGGACCCGACACCCCAACACTGAAGCTTTCTTT
-	TRBV9	TRBJ2-3	-	CASRKPSGHPDTQYF	TGTGCCAGCAGAAAGCCATCCGGGCATCCAGATACGCAGTATTTT
-	TRBV28	TRBJ1-5	-	CASYLGNQPQHF	TGTGCCAGTTACCTGGGCAATCAGCCCCAGCATTTT
many	TRBV7-9	TRBJ2-7	TRBD2	CASSPSGRFGEQYF	TGTGCCAGCAGCCCGAGCGGGAGGTTTGGGGAGCAGTACTTC
-	TRBV4-1	TRBJ1-3	-	CASRSGGPGNTIYF	TGCGCCAGCAGGAGTGGAGGGCCTGGAAACACCATATATTTT
once	TRBV5-4	TRBJ1-1	TRBD1	CASSSTGGNTEAFF	TGTGCCAGCAGCTCTACAGGGGGGAACACTGAAGCTTTCTTT
-	TRBV9	TRBJ2-7	TRBD2	CASSVAEGLAYEQYF	TGTGCCAGCAGCGTAGCTGAAGGACTAGCCTACGAGCAGTACTTC
-	TRBV6-1	TRBJ2-1	-	CASRVRVLQRNEQFF	TGTGCCAGCAGGGTCCGGGTTTTGCAGCGCAATGAGCAGTTCTTC
-	TRBV28	TRBJ1-2	-	CASSYRQVGYTF	TGTGCCAGCAGTTACCGACAGGTGGGCTACACCTTC
-	TRBV4-3	TRBJ1-2	TRBD1	CASSQDLDDRAYGYTF	TGCGCCAGCAGCCAAGATCTTGATGACAGGGCTTATGGCTACACCTTC
-	TRBV4-1	TRBJ2-3	TRBD2	CASSPRQRESSTDTQYF	TGCGCCAGCAGTCCCAGACAGCGGGAGTCTAGCACAGATACGCAGTATTTT
-	TRBV6-6	TRBJ1-2	-	CASSPDRTGGYTF	TGTGCCAGCAGTCCCGACAGAACGGGAGGCTACACCTTC
-	TRBV10-3	TRBJ2-1	TRBD2	CAISDRLAAEQFF	TGTGCCATCAGTGACAGGCTAGCGGCCGAGCAGTTCTTC
-	TRBV6-1	TRBJ1-2	-	CASSEVTGANYGYTF	TGTGCCAGCAGTGAAGTTACGGGAGCTAACTATGGCTACACCTTC
-	TRBV6-1	TRBJ1-1	-	CASSGGLRGAITEAFF	TGTGCCAGCAGTGGGGGGTTAAGGGGTGCAATCACTGAAGCTTTCTTT
-	TRBV28	TRBJ1-2	TRBD1	CASSPGTGPWGYTF	TGTGCCAGCAGTCCCGGGACAGGGCCGTGGGGCTACACCTTC
-	TRBV18	TRBJ1-2	-	CASSPLAVGEYGYTF	TGTGCCAGCTCACCCCTCGCCGTAGGGGAGTATGGCTACACCTTC
-	TRBV2	TRBJ1-2	-	CASSDGLFGGYTF	TGTGCCAGCAGTGATGGACTTTTTGGAGGCTACACCTTC
-	TRBV7-9	TRBJ2-5	-	CASSFGGSGTQYF	TGTGCCAGCAGCTTTGGGGGATCGGGGACCCAGTACTTC
-	TRBV5-5	TRBJ1-4	-	CASSPPRGDEKLFF	TGTGCCAGCAGCCCACCCCGCGGGGACGAAAAACTGTTTTTT
-	TRBV30	TRBJ1-1	TRBD1	CAWSGTVETEAFF	TGTGCCTGGAGCGGGACAGTTGAAACTGAAGCTTTCTTT
-	TRBV18	TRBJ2-3	-	CASSPQGKDTQYF	TGTGCCAGCTCACCACAAGGAAAGGATACGCAGTATTTT
-	TRBV19	TRBJ2-2	-	CASSSSINTGELFF	TGTGCCAGTAGTTCAAGTATAAACACCGGGGAGCTGTTTTTT
-	TRBV10-2	TRBJ2-2	TRBD1	CASIQGLEIGELFF	TGCGCCAGTATACAGGGGTTGGAGATCGGGGAGCTGTTTTTT
-	TRBV5-1	TRBJ2-5	TRBD1	CASSPGGTGGGETQYF	TGCGCCAGCAGCCCTGGAGGGACAGGGGGCGGGGAGACCCAGTACTTC
-	TRBV5-8	TRBJ1-5	TRBD1	CASSLGQGGRPQHF	TGTGCCAGCAGCTTGGGACAGGGGGGGCGGCCCCAGCATTTT
-	TRBV6-6	TRBJ1-2	-	CASSYSRGHDTF	TGTGCCAGCAGTTACTCTAGGGGTCACGACACCTTC
-	TRBV27	TRBJ2-1	-	CASSSARFYNEQFF	TGTGCCAGTTCTAGCGCCCGTTTCTACAATGAGCAGTTCTTC
once	TRBV28	TRBJ2-7	TRBD1	CASSQGDRAYNEQYF	TGTGCCAGCAGCCAAGGGGACAGGGCGTACAACGAGCAGTACTTC
once	TRBV12-5	TRBJ2-3	TRBD1	CASGLGQDSDTQYF	TGTGCTAGTGGTCTCGGACAGGATTCAGATACGCAGTATTTT
-	TRBV7-9	TRBJ1-5	TRBD1	CASSFGRGYQPQHF	TGTGCCAGCAGCTTTGGCAGGGGGTATCAGCCCCAGCATTTT
-	TRBV10-3	TRBJ1-1	-	CAISGTGNTEAFF	TGTGCCATCAGTGGTACAGGGAACACTGAAGCTTTCTTT
-	TRBV29-1	TRBJ1-1	-	CSVVEDRVMPSHKGQGNTEAFF	TGCAGCGTTGTCGAGGACAGAGTCATGCCCAGCCACAAGGGTCAGGGTAACACTGAAGCTTTCTTT
-	TRBV19	TRBJ2-2	-	CASSIAGLITGELFF	TGTGCCAGTAGTATCGCGGGACTCATCACCGGGGAGCTGTTTTTT
-	TRBV18	TRBJ2-7	-	CASSPAEAFGGEQYF	TGTGCCAGCTCCCCCGCGGAGGCATTCGGGGGCGAGCAGTACTTC
-	TRBV27	TRBJ2-7	-	CASSLRRGQPYEQYF	TGTGCCAGCAGTTTAAGGAGGGGGCAGCCCTACGAGCAGTACTTC
-	TRBV28	TRBJ2-5	-	CASTKPQGRETQYF	TGTGCCAGCACCAAACCGCAGGGCAGAGAGACCCAGTACTTC
-	TRBV5-1	TRBJ1-1	-	CASKISQGRTEAFF	TGCGCCAGCAAAATTTCGCAGGGCCGAACTGAAGCTTTCTTT
-	TRBV9	TRBJ2-7	-	CASSPREGATYEQYF	TGTGCCAGCAGCCCCCGGGAAGGGGCTACCTACGAGCAGTACTTC
-	TRBV11-2	TRBJ1-4	-	CASSISQADGGKLFF	TGTGCCAGCAGCATAAGTCAGGCTGATGGCGGAAAACTGTTTTTT
-	TRBV5-4	TRBJ2-1	TRBD2	CASSLAGGTLLSYNEQFF	TGTGCCAGCAGCTTGGCGGGAGGGACTTTACTCTCCTACAATGAGCAGTTCTTC
-	TRBV28	TRBJ1-2	TRBD1	CASSLAGTGGFIGSGYTF	TGTGCCAGCAGCCTCGCCGGGACAGGGGGATTTATAGGATCTGGCTACACCTTC
-	TRBV7-2	TRBJ1-5	-	CASSWNGYSNQPQHF	TGTGCCAGCAGCTGGAACGGCTATAGCAATCAGCCCCAGCATTTT
-	TRBV6-6	TRBJ2-7	TRBD1	CASTPGTGVGEQYF	TGTGCCAGCACCCCAGGGACAGGAGTAGGCGAGCAGTACTTC
once	TRBV2	TRBJ1-5	-	CASRWEGMQPQHF	TGTGCCAGCAGGTGGGAAGGGATGCAGCCCCAGCATTTT
-	TRBV4-3	TRBJ2-3	-	CASSPVIGTDTQYF	TGCGCCAGCAGCCCCGTCATAGGGACAGATACGCAGTATTTT
-	TRBV7-2	TRBJ2-2	-	CASSLRGDTGELFF	TGTGCCAGCAGCCTGAGAGGGGACACCGGGGAGCTGTTTTTT
-	TRBV19	TRBJ2-7	-	CASSLRGTSYEQYF	TGTGCCAGTAGTTTGAGAGGGACCTCCTACGAGCAGTACTTC